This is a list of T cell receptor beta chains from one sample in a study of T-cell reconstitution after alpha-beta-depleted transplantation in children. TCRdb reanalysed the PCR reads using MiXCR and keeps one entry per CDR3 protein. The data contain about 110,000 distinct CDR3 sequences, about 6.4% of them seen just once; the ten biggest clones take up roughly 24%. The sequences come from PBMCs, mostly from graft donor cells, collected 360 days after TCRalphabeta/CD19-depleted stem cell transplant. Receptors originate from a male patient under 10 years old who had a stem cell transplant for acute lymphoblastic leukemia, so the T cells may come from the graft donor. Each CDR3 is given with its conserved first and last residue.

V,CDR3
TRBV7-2,CASSLWGRDGELFF
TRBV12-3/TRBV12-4,CASTRGGQPQHF
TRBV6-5,CASSYPRGDQETQYF
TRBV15,CATSRDLVMWTSGYNEQFF
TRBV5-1,CASSQRDRRVDEKLFF
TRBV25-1,CASSDHPSYEQYF
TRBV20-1,CSARDLSGEQYF
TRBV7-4,CASSSRGTGPNTEAFF
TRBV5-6,CASSLGQGALGYGYTF
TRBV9,CASSGTFRGTDTQYF
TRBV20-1,CSARARGSTEAFF
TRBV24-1,CATSDMSRGEAFF
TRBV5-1,CASSLDGQGASRGYTF
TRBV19,CASLGRRVNTGELFF
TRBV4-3,CASSFGGNDYGYTF
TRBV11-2,CASSSLRGQGEAFF
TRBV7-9,CASSLAGFNYGYTF
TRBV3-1,CASSQDWMWREVADTQYF
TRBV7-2,CASRPGGPGTLNIQYF
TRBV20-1,CSARDRRQGANGELFF